The 32 T cell receptor beta chains reported below all come from one sample, sequenced in a study of blood T cell repertoires in COVID-19. Repertoires were generated with immunoSEQ multiplex PCR, while TCRdb's copy carries only in-frame clones and drops some. The sample yields approximately 170,000 clones, 88% seen once. Sequencing was done on a sample of peripheral blood. The source of these receptors is a man in his fifties who had recovered from COVID-19.

The V call is TRBV5-1, the J call TRBJ2-3, with D perhaps TRBD1 (7 bases). The ends were cut back, 0 bases at V and 5 bases at J, with 13 bases in the middle. In germline, CDR1 is SGHRS, CDR2 YFSETQ. The CDR3 is 15 amino acids. The DNA for the CDR3 is TGCGCCAGCAGCTTGGTGTACAGGGGAGGAGATACGCAGTATTTT. Translating gives CASSLVYRGGDTQYF.

V is TRBV7-9 and J is TRBJ2-3; 10 nucleotides match TRBD1. CDR1 and CDR2 from the germline V gene are SEHNR and FQNEAQ (reference sequence). The CDR3 contains 16 residues. Trimming removed 4 bases from V and 3 bases from J; junction bases left unmatched: 7. In DNA, the CDR3 is TGTGCCAGCAGCTCAACCGGGACAGGGGAGACAGATACGCAGTATTTT. Its protein is CASSSTGTGETDTQYF.

The chain has TRBV4-3 and TRBJ2-2; 8 bases align to TRBD2. The CDR3 sequence is 17 residues long. Unmatched junction bases numbered 4, after V lost 0 bases and J lost 1 base. From germline, CDR1 is LGHNA and CDR2 YSLEER. The CDR3 spells CASSQDGSGENTGELFF. The CDR3, as DNA: TGCGCCAGCAGCCAAGATGGTAGCGGGGAGAACACCGGGGAGCTGTTTTTT.

This clone was found once. J is TRBJ1-3 and V is TRBV6-1, with TRBD1 identical over 8 bases. CDR1 is MNHNS and CDR2 is SASEGT in the germline V gene. The ends lost 0 bases at V and 6 bases at J; junction bases unmatched: 1. There are 14 residues in the CDR3. As DNA, the CDR3 is TGTGCCAGCAGTGAAGCACAGGGGGAAAACACCATATATTTT. It specifies CASSEAQGENTIYF.

This clone is a singleton in its sample. The rearrangement joins TRBV28 to TRBJ2-7, with 9 nucleotides matching TRBD1. In germline, CDR1 is MDHEN, CDR2 SYDVKM. This CDR3 spans 15 amino acids. J was trimmed by 2 bases and V by 6 bases; bases with no gene match: 8. CDR3 sequence: CASSPGDRVPYEQYF. The DNA for the CDR3 is TGTGCCAGCAGCCCTGGGGACAGGGTCCCCTACGAGCAGTACTTC.

The chain uses TRBV2 and TRBJ2-7; the match to TRBD1 covers 10 bases. The CDR3 contains 13 residues. The V gene's germline CDR1 is SNHLY and CDR2 FYNNEI. V trimming: 6 bases; J trimming: 5 bases; junction bases outside the gene matches: 4. CDR3 in amino acids: CASSRDRGDEQYF. CDR3 nucleotides: TGTGCCAGCAGCCGGGACAGGGGCGACGAGCAGTACTTC.

The V and J genes are TRBV4-3 and TRBJ1-2; unclear D gene. Per the germline V gene, CDR1 is LGHNA and CDR2 is YSLEER. The CDR3 has 14 amino acids. Trimming cost V 0 bases and J 4 bases, with 9 bases left between them. CDR3 residues: CASSQDDGLYGYTF. The CDR3 DNA reads as TGCGCCAGCAGCCAAGATGACGGACTCTATGGCTACACCTTC.

This chain connects TRBV9 to TRBJ2-1; 10 bases are shared with TRBD2. The CDR3 consists of 16 residues. Germline V lookup: CDR1 SGDLS, CDR2 YYNGEE. J was trimmed by 2 bases and V by 2 bases; bases with no gene match: 4. CDR3 loop: CASSVTSGKPYNEQFF. CDR3 bases: TGTGCCAGCAGCGTTACTAGCGGGAAACCCTACAATGAGCAGTTCTTC.

The V and J genes are TRBV7-9 and TRBJ1-2, with 7 bases fitting TRBD1. Germline V CDR1 and CDR2: SEHNR, FQNEAQ (reference sequence). The V gene end was trimmed by 1 base and the J gene end by 6 bases; junction bases not matched to a gene: 5. The CDR3 has 14 residues. The CDR3, as DNA: TGTGCCAGCAGCTTAGGACAGGGTGTTGATGGCTACACCTTC. Translation: CASSLGQGVDGYTF.

The rearrangement joins TRBV7-2 to TRBJ2-7, with D hard to call. This CDR3 is built from 14 residues. The germline gives CDR1 SGHTA, CDR2 FQGNSA. The V end lost 1 base, the J end lost 0 bases, and 7 bases lay between the germline ends. The CDR3 loop is CASSLGYSSYEQYF. Written as DNA, the CDR3 is TGTGCCAGCAGCTTAGGGTACAGCTCCTACGAGCAGTACTTC.

This rearrangement joins TRBV7-9 to TRBJ1-2; TRBD1 matches 8 bases. The CDR3 extends over 15 amino acids. Looked up from germline, CDR1 is SEHNR and CDR2 is FQNEAQ (reference sequence). V lost 4 bases and J lost 0; bases outside the gene matches: 4. CDR3 DNA sequence: TGTGCCAGCAGCTCGTGGACAGGGTCTAACTATGGCTACACCTTC. Residues: CASSSWTGSNYGYTF.

This clone was found a few times. The J gene is TRBJ2-5, the V gene TRBV2, with D perhaps matching TRBD2 (7 bases). The CDR3 runs to 13 residues. Germline V gene data show CDR1 as SNHLY and CDR2 as FYNNEI. Trimming removed 7 bases at V and 4 bases at J, with 13 bases between. The CDR3 DNA is TGTGCCAGCAAGGGGGGGAACCGAGAGACCCAGTACTTC. It is translated as CASKGGNRETQYF. Variable domain in full (rest from reference TRBV2 and TRBJ2-5): EPEVTQTPSHQVTQMGQEVILRCVPISNHLYFYWYRQILGQKVEFLVSFYNNEISEKSEIFDDQFSVERPDGSNFTLKIRSTKLEDSAMYFCASKGGNRETQYFGPGTRLLVL.

This clone was seen a single time. The CDR3: CASSGQHNQPQHF. The CDR3, as DNA: TGTGCCAGCAGTGGACAGCACAATCAGCCCCAGCATTTT. The chain carries TRBV12-3 or TRBV12-4 and TRBJ1-5; tentatively, D is TRBD1 (6 bases). V lost 5 bases to trimming and J lost 3 bases, with 8 bases between them. The CDR3 length is 13 residues.

In regard to this clone: Other DNA sequences of this sample code for an identical CDR3. The chain joins TRBV6-5 to TRBJ2-7; the match to TRBD1 covers 8 bases. CDR1 is MNHEY, CDR2 SVGAGI, per germline. The CDR3 has 15 amino acids. V lost 0 bases to trimming and J lost 2 bases; unmatched junction nucleotides: 3. The CDR3 DNA reads as TGTGCCAGCAGTTACTCAGGACAGGGTACCTACGAGCAGTACTTC. Translation: CASSYSGQGTYEQYF.

This rearrangement joins TRBV6-2 or TRBV6-3 to TRBJ2-7; TRBD1 aligns across 9 bases. Germline-derived CDR1 and CDR2 are MNHEY and SVGEGT. V lost 6 bases to trimming and J lost 6 bases; unmatched junction nucleotides: 12. The CDR3 covers 15 residues. The chain's CDR3 is CASSALSGQGTEQYF. The DNA of the CDR3 is TGTGCCAGCAGCGCCTTGTCGGGACAGGGAACCGAGCAGTACTTC.

The chain links TRBV19 to TRBJ2-7; the match to TRBD1 covers 10 bases. The J segment lost 0 bases and the V segment lost 6 bases, leaving 5 bases of the junction unmatched. Looked up from germline, CDR1 is LNHDA and CDR2 is SQIVND (reference sequence). The CDR3 has 15 amino acids. The CDR3 sequence: CASRIGQGDSYEQYF. CDR3 in DNA: TGTGCCAGTAGGATCGGACAGGGGGACTCCTACGAGCAGTACTTC.

The rearrangement links TRBV3-1 (or the pseudogene TRBV3-2) to TRBJ1-2, with TRBD1 matching 8 bases. CDR3 length equals 17 residues. V was pared by 6 bases and J by 0 bases, with 12 bases of the junction left unmatched. CDR1 is LGHDT and CDR2 is YNNKEL in the germline V gene (reference sequence). CDR3 residues: CASRSRDRKESNYGYTF. CDR3 sequence (DNA): TGTGCCAGCAGGTCCCGGGACAGGAAAGAATCTAACTATGGCTACACCTTC.

In this sample, this clone turned up a few times. The rearrangement uses TRBV9 and TRBJ1-6, with a tentative D call TRBD1 (5 bases). Germline V gene sequence: CDR1 SGDLS, CDR2 YYNGEE. There are 15 residues in the CDR3. V was trimmed by 0 bases and J by 9 bases, leaving 13 bases between them. The CDR3 coding sequence is TGTGCCAGCAGCGTAGATGGGCAGGGCAGTTCACCCCTCCACTTT. Translating gives CASSVDGQGSSPLHF.

This clone was picked up one time. The genes are TRBV19 and TRBJ1-1, with D maybe TRBD1 (5 bases). The germline gives CDR1 LNHDA, CDR2 SQIVND (reference sequence). CDR3 size: 13 residues. Trimming removed 7 bases at V and 5 bases at J, with 14 bases between. In DNA form, the CDR3 reads TGTGCCAGTACTCCCAGGGTGGGTACTGAAGCTTTCTTT. The encoded protein is CASTPRVGTEAFF.

This chain links TRBV5-1 with TRBJ2-1; maybe TRBD2 (5 bases). The V gene's germline CDR1 is SGHRS and CDR2 YFSETQ. The ends were cut back, 1 base at V and 0 bases at J, with 8 bases in the middle. The CDR3 sequence is 15 residues long. In DNA form, the CDR3 reads TGCGCCAGCAGCTTGACTAGAAGCTCCTACAATGAGCAGTTCTTC. Translating gives CASSLTRSSYNEQFF. Looking up the rest from reference TRBV5-1 and TRBJ2-1 gives the full variable domain: KAGVTQTPRYLIKTRGQQVTLSCSPISGHRSVSWYQQTPGQGLQFLFEYFSETQRNKGNFPGRFSGRQFSNSRSEMNVSTLELGDSALYLCASSLTRSSYNEQFFGPGTRLTVL.

The chain joins TRBV29-1 to TRBJ2-7; D is perhaps TRBD1 (5 bases). From germline, CDR1 is SQVTM and CDR2 ANQGSEA. Trimming shortened V by 6 bases and J by 0 bases, and 12 bases separated the two germline ends. The CDR3 is 13 residues long. CDR3 amino acids: CSVARTSSYEQYF. DNA of the CDR3: TGCAGCGTCGCTAGGACAAGCTCCTACGAGCAGTACTTC.

The chain combines TRBV7-7 with TRBJ2-2; D not resolved. Germline CDR1 reads SSHAT; CDR2 reads FNYEAQ (reference sequence). The CDR3 is 13 amino acids. The V gene lost 2 bases and the J gene lost 2 bases, with 3 bases spanning the gap. CDR3 bases: TGTGCCAGCAGCTTAACTAACACCGGGGAGCTGTTTTTT. Translated, it gives CASSLTNTGELFF.

Of note for this clone: A read error may account for a junction end that differs from germline. V usage is TRBV29-1 and J usage is TRBJ2-1; a weak D match, TRBD1 (7 bases). Germline-derived CDR1 and CDR2 are SQVTM and ANQGSEA. The CDR3 totals 13 residues. CDR3 in DNA: TGCAGCATTGAAGACGGCAGGGGGGAGGAGCAGTTCTTC. Protein: CSIEDGRGEEQFF.

J is TRBJ1-5 and V is TRBV30; TRBD1 matches at 8 bases. Germline loops: CDR1 GTSNPN, CDR2 SVGIG (reference sequence). V was clipped by 0 bases and J by 2 bases; unmatched bases: 3. The CDR3 has 15 residues. The CDR3 region is CAWSVQGGGNQPQHF. The CDR3 bases are TGTGCCTGGAGTGTACAGGGGGGGGGCAATCAGCCCCAGCATTTT.

The gene calls are TRBV5-1 and TRBJ2-3, with 12 bases aligning to TRBD2. This CDR3 spans 18 amino acids. Looked up from germline, CDR1 is SGHRS and CDR2 is YFSETQ. J lost 2 bases, V lost 5 bases, and 12 bases had no gene match. In nucleotides, the CDR3 is TGCGCCAGCAGTCGAGGGACTAGCGGGTGGAATACCACAGATACGCAGTATTTT. Translated: CASSRGTSGWNTTDTQYF.

The rearrangement joins TRBV5-1 to TRBJ2-3, with D perhaps TRBD2 (6 bases). V was cut by 3 bases and J by 2 bases, with 13 bases left in between. Germline V gene lookup returns CDR1 SGHRS and CDR2 YFSETQ. The CDR3 is made up of 15 amino acids. CDR3 sequence: CASSSAGTSTDTQYF. The CDR3 coding sequence is TGCGCCAGCAGCTCGGCCGGGACTTCCACAGATACGCAGTATTTT.

This chain uses TRBV5-8 with TRBJ1-2, with TRBD1 as a possible D gene (6 bases). CDR1 is SGHTS, CDR2 YDEGEE, per germline. The CDR3 spans 15 residues. Deletions cut 2 bases from V and 1 base from J, with 12 bases between. CDR3 sequence (DNA): TGTGCCAGCAGCTTAGGCAGGGGCCATAACTATGGCTACACCTTC. It is translated as CASSLGRGHNYGYTF.

The chain is built from TRBV3-1 (or the pseudogene TRBV3-2) and TRBJ1-3; TRBD1 might be the D (5 bases). Germline CDR1 LGHDT, CDR2 YNNKEL (reference sequence). V was trimmed by 5 bases and J by 1 base, leaving 9 bases between them. The CDR3 is made up of 14 amino acids. CDR3 sequence (DNA): TGTGCCAGCAGCACTAAGGGGTCTGGAAACACCATATATTTT. Residues: CASSTKGSGNTIYF.

The rearrangement joins TRBV28 to TRBJ1-2, with TRBD1 matching over 9 bases. This CDR3 spans 14 amino acids. Trimming removed 6 bases from V and 2 bases from J; junction bases left unmatched: 4. Germline values: CDR1 MDHEN, CDR2 SYDVKM. CDR3 amino acids: CASSTGGANYGYTF. The DNA of the CDR3 is TGTGCCAGCAGCACAGGGGGCGCAAACTATGGCTACACCTTC.

V is TRBV2 and J is TRBJ1-1; unclear D gene. The ends were cut back, 7 bases at V and 0 bases at J, with 9 bases in the middle. The CDR3 contains 13 residues. Germline loops: CDR1 SNHLY, CDR2 FYNNEI. Written as DNA, the CDR3 is TGTGCCAGCAAACCAAGCATGAACACTGAAGCTTTCTTT. Translation gives CASKPSMNTEAFF.

This chain links TRBV7-3 with TRBJ2-3; maybe TRBD2 (6 bases). V was pared by 0 bases and J by 2 bases, with 9 bases between. This CDR3 has 15 amino acids. Germline CDR1 reads SGHTA; CDR2 reads FQGTGA. CDR3 amino acids: CASSLTLALTDTQYF. CDR3 nucleotide sequence: TGTGCCAGCAGCTTAACACTAGCTCTCACAGATACGCAGTATTTT.

The chain links TRBV18 to TRBJ2-5, with a possible D match to TRBD1 (6 bases). The germline V and J ends were trimmed by 2 bases and 4 bases, with 11 bases remaining between them. Germline CDR1 reads KGHSH; CDR2 reads LQKENI. The CDR3 consists of 14 residues. CDR3 bases: TGTGCCAGCTCACCATCCCTAGGGGGAGAGACCCAGTACTTC. Translating it yields CASSPSLGGETQYF.